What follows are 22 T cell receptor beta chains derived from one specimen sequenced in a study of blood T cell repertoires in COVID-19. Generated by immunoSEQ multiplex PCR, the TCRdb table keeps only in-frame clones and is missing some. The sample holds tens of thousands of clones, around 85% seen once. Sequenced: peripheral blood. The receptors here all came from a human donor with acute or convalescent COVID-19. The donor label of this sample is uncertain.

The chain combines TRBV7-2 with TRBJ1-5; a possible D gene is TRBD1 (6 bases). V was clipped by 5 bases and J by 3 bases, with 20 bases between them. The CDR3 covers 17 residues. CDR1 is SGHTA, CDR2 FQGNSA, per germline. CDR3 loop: CASSLNTGYGNNQPQHF. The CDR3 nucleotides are TGTGCCAGCAGCCTGAACACAGGGTACGGTAACAATCAGCCCCAGCATTTT.

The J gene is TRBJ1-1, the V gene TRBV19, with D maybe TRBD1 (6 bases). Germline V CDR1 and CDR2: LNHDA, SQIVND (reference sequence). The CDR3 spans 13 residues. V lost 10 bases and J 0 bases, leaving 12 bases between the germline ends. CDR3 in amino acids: CATTGPMNTEAFF. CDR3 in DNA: TGTGCCACGACAGGCCCCATGAACACTGAAGCTTTCTTT.

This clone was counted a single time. The CDR3 protein is CASSRGQGVNTEAFF. The CDR3, as DNA: TGTGCCAGCTCACGAGGACAGGGGGTGAACACTGAAGCTTTCTTT. The genes are TRBV18 and TRBJ1-1, with 10 bases that match TRBD1. The CDR3 sequence is 15 residues long. CDR1 KGHSH and CDR2 LQKENI come from the germline V gene. V dropped 4 bases and J dropped 0; count of bases not matched to a gene: 2.

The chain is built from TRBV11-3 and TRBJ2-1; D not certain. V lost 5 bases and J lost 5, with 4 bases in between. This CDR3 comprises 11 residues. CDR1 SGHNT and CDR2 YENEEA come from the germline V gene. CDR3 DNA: TGTGCCAGCAGCGCAGACAATGAGCAGTTCTTC. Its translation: CASSADNEQFF.

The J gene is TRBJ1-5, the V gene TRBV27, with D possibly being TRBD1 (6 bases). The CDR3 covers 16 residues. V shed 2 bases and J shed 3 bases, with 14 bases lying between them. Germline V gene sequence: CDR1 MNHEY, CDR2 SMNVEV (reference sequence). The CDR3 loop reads CASSLGAQGTNQPQHF. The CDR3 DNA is TGTGCCAGCAGTTTAGGGGCACAGGGTACCAATCAGCCCCAGCATTTT.

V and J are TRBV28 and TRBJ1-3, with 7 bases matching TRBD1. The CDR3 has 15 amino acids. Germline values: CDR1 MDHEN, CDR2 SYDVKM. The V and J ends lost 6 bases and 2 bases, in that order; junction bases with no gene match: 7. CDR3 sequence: CASRYDRVTGNTIYF. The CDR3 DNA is TGTGCCAGCAGATACGACAGGGTTACTGGAAACACCATATATTTT.

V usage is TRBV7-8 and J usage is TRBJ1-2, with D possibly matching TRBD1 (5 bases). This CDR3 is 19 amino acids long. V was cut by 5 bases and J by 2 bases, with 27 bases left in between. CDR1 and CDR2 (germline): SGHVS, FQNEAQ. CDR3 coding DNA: TGTGCCAGCAGCAGACGAGATGGCGGTGAGGACAAACAAAACTATGGCTACACCTTC. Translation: CASSRRDGGEDKQNYGYTF.

The CDR3 sequence is CASSGGDTVWFF. The CDR3 bases are TGTGCCAGCAGTGGGGGAGACACGGTGTGGTTCTTC. J is TRBJ2-1 and V is TRBV2; TRBD2 might be the D (5 bases). There are 12 residues in the CDR3. V was cut by 4 bases and J by 15 bases, with 16 bases left in between. The V gene's germline CDR1 is SNHLY and CDR2 FYNNEI.

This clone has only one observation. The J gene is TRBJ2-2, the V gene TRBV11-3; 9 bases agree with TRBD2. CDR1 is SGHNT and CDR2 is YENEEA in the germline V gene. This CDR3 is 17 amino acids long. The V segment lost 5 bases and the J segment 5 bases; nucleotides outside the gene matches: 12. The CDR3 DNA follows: TGTGCCAGCAGCCCCGGCGGAGGCGGGGGGGCAACCGGGGAGCTGTTTTTT. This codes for CASSPGGGGGATGELFF.

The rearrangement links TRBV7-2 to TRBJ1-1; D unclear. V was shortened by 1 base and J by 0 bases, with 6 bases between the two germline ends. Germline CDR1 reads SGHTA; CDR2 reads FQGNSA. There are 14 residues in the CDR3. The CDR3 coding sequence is TGTGCCAGCAGCTTAGATAGCATGAACACTGAAGCTTTCTTT. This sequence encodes CASSLDSMNTEAFF.

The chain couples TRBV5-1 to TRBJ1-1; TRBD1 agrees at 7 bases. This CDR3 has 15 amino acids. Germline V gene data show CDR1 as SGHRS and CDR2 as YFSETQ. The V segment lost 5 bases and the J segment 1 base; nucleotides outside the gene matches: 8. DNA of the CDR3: TGCGCCAGCAGATTCTCGGACAGGCCGAACACTGAAGCTTTCTTT. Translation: CASRFSDRPNTEAFF.

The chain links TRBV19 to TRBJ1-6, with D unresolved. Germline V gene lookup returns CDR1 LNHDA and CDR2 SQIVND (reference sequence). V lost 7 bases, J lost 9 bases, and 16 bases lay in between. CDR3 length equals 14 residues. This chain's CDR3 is CASTHDGVFSPLHF. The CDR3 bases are TGTGCCAGTACCCACGACGGGGTTTTTTCACCCCTCCACTTT. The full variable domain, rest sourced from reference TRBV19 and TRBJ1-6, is DGGITQSPKYLFRKEGQNVTLSCEQNLNHDAMYWYRQDPGQGLRLIYYSQIVNDFQKGDIAEGYSVSREKKESFPLTVTSAQKNPTAFYLCASTHDGVFSPLHFGNGTRLTVT.

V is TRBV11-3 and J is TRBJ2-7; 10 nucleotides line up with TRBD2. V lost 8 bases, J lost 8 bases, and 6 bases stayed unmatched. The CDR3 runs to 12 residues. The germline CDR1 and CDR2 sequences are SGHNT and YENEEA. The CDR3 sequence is CASSLAGAKQYF. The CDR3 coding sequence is TGTGCCAGCTCTCTAGCGGGAGCGAAGCAGTACTTC. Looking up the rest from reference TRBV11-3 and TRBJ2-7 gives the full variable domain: EAGVVQSPRYKIIEKKQPVAFWCNPISGHNTLYWYLQNLGQGPELLIRYENEEAVDDSQLPKDRFSAERLKGVDSTLKIQPAELGDSAVYLCASSLAGAKQYFGPGTRLTVT.

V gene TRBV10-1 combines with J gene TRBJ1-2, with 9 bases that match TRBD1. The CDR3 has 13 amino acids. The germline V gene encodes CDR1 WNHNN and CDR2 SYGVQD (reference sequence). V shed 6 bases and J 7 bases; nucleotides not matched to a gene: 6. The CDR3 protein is CASSRDRVGGYTF. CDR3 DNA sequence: TGCGCCAGCAGCCGGGACAGGGTCGGTGGCTACACCTTC.

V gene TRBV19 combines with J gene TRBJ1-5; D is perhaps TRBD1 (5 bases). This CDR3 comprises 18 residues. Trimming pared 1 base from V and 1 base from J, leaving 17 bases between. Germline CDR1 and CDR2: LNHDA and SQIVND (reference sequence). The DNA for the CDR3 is TGTGCCAGTAGTATAGGGTGGAGGGGACGGTCGAGCAATCAGCCCCAGCATTTT. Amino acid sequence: CASSIGWRGRSSNQPQHF. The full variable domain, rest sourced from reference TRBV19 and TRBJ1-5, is DGGITQSPKYLFRKEGQNVTLSCEQNLNHDAMYWYRQDPGQGLRLIYYSQIVNDFQKGDIAEGYSVSREKKESFPLTVTSAQKNPTAFYLCASSIGWRGRSSNQPQHFGDGTRLSIL.

CDR3 in amino acids: CASSAEGDTEAFF. CDR3 coding DNA: TGTGCCAGCAGTGCTGAGGGGGACACTGAAGCTTTCTTT. J is TRBJ1-1 and V is TRBV2, with a possible D match to TRBD1 (6 bases). This CDR3 spans 13 amino acids. Germline lookup yields CDR1 SNHLY and CDR2 FYNNEI. V was clipped by 4 bases and J by 3 bases, with 9 bases between them.

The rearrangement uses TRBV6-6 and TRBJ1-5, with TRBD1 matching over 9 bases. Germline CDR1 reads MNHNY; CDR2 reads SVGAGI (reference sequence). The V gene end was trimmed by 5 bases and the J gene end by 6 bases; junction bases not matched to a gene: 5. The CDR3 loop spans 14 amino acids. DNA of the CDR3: TGTGCCAGCAGTCGACAGGGGGAGGTTCAGCCCCAGCATTTT. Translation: CASSRQGEVQPQHF.

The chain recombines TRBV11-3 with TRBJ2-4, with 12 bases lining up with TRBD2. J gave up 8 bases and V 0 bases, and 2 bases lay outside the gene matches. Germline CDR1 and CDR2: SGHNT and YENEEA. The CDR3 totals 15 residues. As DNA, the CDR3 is TGTGCCAGCAGCTTAGACGGACTAGCGGGATACATTCAGTACTTC. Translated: CASSLDGLAGYIQYF. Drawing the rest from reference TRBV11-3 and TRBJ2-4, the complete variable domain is EAGVVQSPRYKIIEKKQPVAFWCNPISGHNTLYWYLQNLGQGPELLIRYENEEAVDDSQLPKDRFSAERLKGVDSTLKIQPAELGDSAVYLCASSLDGLAGYIQYFGAGTRLSVL.

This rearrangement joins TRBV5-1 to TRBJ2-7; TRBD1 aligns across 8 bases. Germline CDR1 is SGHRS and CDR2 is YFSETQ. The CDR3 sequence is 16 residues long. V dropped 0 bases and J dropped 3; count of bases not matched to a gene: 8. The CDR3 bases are TGCGCCAGCAGCTTGGTTGGCGGGACAGGTTTCTACGAGCAGTACTTC. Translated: CASSLVGGTGFYEQYF.

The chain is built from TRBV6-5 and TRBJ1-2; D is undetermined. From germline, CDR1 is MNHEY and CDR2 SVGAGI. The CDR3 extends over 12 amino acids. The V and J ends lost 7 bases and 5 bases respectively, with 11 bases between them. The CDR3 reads CASNHPEYGYTF. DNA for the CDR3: TGTGCCAGCAACCATCCGGAGTATGGCTACACCTTC.

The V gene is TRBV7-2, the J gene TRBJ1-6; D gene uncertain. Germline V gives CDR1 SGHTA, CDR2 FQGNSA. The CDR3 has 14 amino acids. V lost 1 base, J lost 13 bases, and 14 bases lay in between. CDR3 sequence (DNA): TGTGCCAGCAGCTTAGGGTTAACTGCGAACCCCCTCCACTTT. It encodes CASSLGLTANPLHF.

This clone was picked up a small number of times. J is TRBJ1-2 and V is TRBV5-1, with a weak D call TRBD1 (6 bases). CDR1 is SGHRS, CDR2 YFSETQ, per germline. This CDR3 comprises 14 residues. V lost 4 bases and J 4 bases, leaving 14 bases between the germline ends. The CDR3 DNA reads TGCGCCAGCAGCCTAGGGGGGGCCGTCTATGGCTACACCTTC. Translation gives CASSLGGAVYGYTF.